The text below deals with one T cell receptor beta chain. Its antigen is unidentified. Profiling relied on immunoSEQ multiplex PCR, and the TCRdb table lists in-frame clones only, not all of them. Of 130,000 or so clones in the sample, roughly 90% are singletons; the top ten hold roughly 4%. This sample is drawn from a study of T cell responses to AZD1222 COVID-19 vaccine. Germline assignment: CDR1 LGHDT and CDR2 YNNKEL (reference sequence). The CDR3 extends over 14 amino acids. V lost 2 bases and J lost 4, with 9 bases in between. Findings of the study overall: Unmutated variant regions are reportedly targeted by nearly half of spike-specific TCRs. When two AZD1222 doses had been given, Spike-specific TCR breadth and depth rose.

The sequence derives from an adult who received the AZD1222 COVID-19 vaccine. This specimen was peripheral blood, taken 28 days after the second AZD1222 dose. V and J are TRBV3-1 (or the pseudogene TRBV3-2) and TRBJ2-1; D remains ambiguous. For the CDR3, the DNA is TGTGCCAGCAGCCAAACTATGGGTTACAATGAGCAGTTCTTC. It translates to CASSQTMGYNEQFF.